Shown below are 30 T cell receptor beta chains from a single sample sequenced in a study of T cell changes during pregnancy in multiple sclerosis. The method was immunoSEQ multiplex PCR; TCRdb's version includes in-frame clones alone and lacks a portion of them. The data show roughly 38,000 clones, 80% to 95% seen once. Material: CD8+ T cells from peripheral blood mononuclear cells, obtained before pregnancy. All receptors derive from a female donor with multiple sclerosis, enrolled in a pregnancy study.

This clone showed up just once. The chain carries TRBV27 and TRBJ2-1; TRBD2 aligns across 9 bases. The germline CDR1 and CDR2 sequences are MNHEY and SMNVEV (reference sequence). The CDR3 spans 17 residues. With 6 bases clipped from V and 8 bases from J, the junction kept 17 bases outside the gene matches. The CDR3 sequence is CASSPLEGVAGDYEQFF. The CDR3 DNA follows: TGTGCCAGCAGCCCCCTCGAAGGGGTAGCGGGAGATTATGAGCAGTTCTTC.

The rearrangement joins TRBV27 to TRBJ1-4; 7 bases agree with TRBD1. This CDR3 is 15 amino acids long. The germline gives CDR1 MNHEY, CDR2 SMNVEV (reference sequence). With V trimmed by 1 base and J by 5 bases, 4 bases remained unmatched. CDR3 DNA: TGTGCCAGCAGTTTATACAGGGGATTGAATGAAAAACTGTTTTTT. Its translation: CASSLYRGLNEKLFF.

The chain recombines TRBV7-9 with TRBJ1-2; no clear D. Deletions cut 5 bases from V and 1 base from J, with 14 bases between. The germline gives CDR1 SEHNR, CDR2 FQNEAQ (reference sequence). The CDR3 is made up of 15 amino acids. The CDR3 DNA follows: TGTGCCAGCAGCCAGACTACGGGTGTTAACTATGGCTACACCTTC. It translates to CASSQTTGVNYGYTF.

The V gene is TRBV27, the J gene TRBJ1-5; tentative D call: TRBD1 (6 bases). This CDR3 is 13 amino acids long. The germline CDR1 and CDR2 sequences are MNHEY and SMNVEV (reference sequence). V was cut by 7 bases and J by 4 bases, with 11 bases left in between. As DNA, the CDR3 is TGTGCCAGCACCCAGGGGAAGAATCAGCCCCAGCATTTT. As protein: CASTQGKNQPQHF.

V is TRBV28 and J is TRBJ2-3, with 8 bases lining up with TRBD2. CDR3 length equals 17 residues. Germline loops: CDR1 MDHEN, CDR2 SYDVKM. Unmatched junction bases numbered 12, after V lost 5 bases and J lost 2 bases. The CDR3 bases are TGTGCCAGCAGTCCCACGGGAGGGCCGATCCCCACAGATACGCAGTATTTT. It is translated as CASSPTGGPIPTDTQYF.

V and J are TRBV5-1 and TRBJ2-5; 9 nucleotides line up with TRBD2. The CDR3 is 16 residues long. CDR1 is SGHRS, CDR2 YFSETQ, per germline. V lost 0 bases, J lost 5 bases, and 8 bases stayed unmatched. CDR3 nucleotides: TGCGCCAGCAGCTTGGTGGTAGCGGGAGTACGCGAGACCCAGTACTTC. Protein product: CASSLVVAGVRETQYF.

The chain has TRBV11-1 and TRBJ2-1; 7 bases fit TRBD1. Germline assignment: CDR1 SGHAT and CDR2 FQDESV (reference sequence). CDR3 length equals 13 residues. V lost 6 bases to trimming and J lost 7 bases; unmatched junction nucleotides: 6. In nucleotides, the CDR3 is TGTGCCAGCAGTTTTGGCAGGGGGAATGAGCAGTTCTTC. It codes for CASSFGRGNEQFF.

This chain joins TRBV27 and TRBJ2-5, with 8 bases aligning to TRBD1. The CDR3 consists of 15 residues. V dropped 4 bases and J dropped 5; count of bases not matched to a gene: 9. Germline V gene data show CDR1 as MNHEY and CDR2 as SMNVEV (reference sequence). The DNA of the CDR3 is TGTGCCAGCAGTTCGGCGGACAGGGTGTGGGAGACCCAGTACTTC. This codes for CASSSADRVWETQYF.

V usage is TRBV9 and J usage is TRBJ1-3, with D possibly TRBD1 on 6 matching bases. The CDR3 is 16 residues long. The V gene's germline CDR1 is SGDLS and CDR2 YYNGEE. Trimming took 4 bases from V and 0 from J, leaving 14 bases between them. The DNA of the CDR3 is TGTGCCAGCAGCCCACAGGGTGGAATCTCTGGAAACACCATATATTTT. This sequence encodes CASSPQGGISGNTIYF.

CDR3 loop: CASSSPTGGPTDTQYF. The CDR3 region has the DNA TGCGCCAGCTCGTCTCCGACGGGAGGGCCAACAGATACGCAGTATTTT. The chain is built from TRBV4-1 and TRBJ2-3; 8 bases are shared with TRBD2. V dropped 8 bases and J dropped 3; count of bases not matched to a gene: 13. There are 16 residues in the CDR3. CDR1 and CDR2 (germline): MGHRA, YSYEKL.

The J gene is TRBJ2-1, the V gene TRBV7-6, with D perhaps matching TRBD2 (6 bases). V was trimmed by 4 bases and J by 10 bases, leaving 11 bases between them. CDR1 and CDR2 (germline): SGHVS, FNYEAQ. The CDR3 extends over 12 amino acids. This CDR3 is CASSSTGREQFF. CDR3 DNA sequence: TGTGCCAGCAGCTCAACCGGGAGAGAGCAGTTCTTC.

CDR3 bases: TGCGCCAGCAGAAGCGGGGGGCAAGAGACCCAGTACTTC. Translated: CASRSGGQETQYF. The gene calls are TRBV4-1 and TRBJ2-5; 9 bases map to TRBD2. Losses at the gene ends were 6 bases for V and 2 bases for J; bases not matched to a gene: 1. This CDR3 comprises 13 residues. From germline, CDR1 is MGHRA and CDR2 YSYEKL.

The chain carries TRBV5-1 and TRBJ1-1; the D gene is possibly TRBD1 (5 bases). The V end was cut by 0 bases, the J end by 7 bases, with 16 bases between. Germline-derived CDR1 and CDR2 are SGHRS and YFSETQ. The CDR3 is made up of 15 amino acids. The DNA for the CDR3 is TGCGCCAGCAGCTTGGCCGGAGAGGGGAGGGTTGAAGCTTTCTTT. Its protein is CASSLAGEGRVEAFF.

This rearrangement joins TRBV9 to TRBJ2-1; 8 nucleotides agree with TRBD2. The ends lost 2 bases at V and 6 bases at J; junction bases unmatched: 7. CDR3 length: 15 residues. Germline CDR1 is SGDLS and CDR2 is YYNGEE. CDR3 coding DNA: TGTGCCAGCAGCGTTCGGGGGGGCCAAGGCAATGAGCAGTTCTTC. Translation gives CASSVRGGQGNEQFF.

The chain recombines TRBV27 with TRBJ1-5; the D is unclear. Germline CDR1 and CDR2: MNHEY and SMNVEV (reference sequence). Trimming took 6 bases from V and 5 from J, leaving 11 bases between them. The CDR3 is 13 residues long. This CDR3 reads CASSLGIYQPQHF. In DNA form, the CDR3 reads TGTGCCAGCAGCTTGGGCATCTATCAGCCCCAGCATTTT.

J is TRBJ2-7 and V is TRBV7-3, with 9 bases aligning to TRBD2. With 2 bases clipped from V and 4 bases from J, the junction kept 6 bases outside the gene matches. The CDR3 is made up of 15 amino acids. Germline V lookup: CDR1 SGHTA, CDR2 FQGTGA. The CDR3 DNA sequence: TGTGCCAGCAGCTTATGGGCGGGAGGGCAATACGAGCAGTACTTC. Encoded protein: CASSLWAGGQYEQYF. Based on the CDR3 plus reference TRBV7-3 and TRBJ2-7, the full variable domain is GAGVSQTPSNKVTEKGKYVELRCDPISGHTALYWYRQSLGQGPEFLIYFQGTGAADDSGLPNDRFFAVRPEGSVSTLKIQRTERGDSAVYLCASSLWAGGQYEQYFGPGTRLTVT.

The chain couples TRBV27 to TRBJ1-2; D remains ambiguous. Germline V CDR1 and CDR2: MNHEY, SMNVEV (reference sequence). V was trimmed by 1 base and J by 3 bases, leaving 9 bases between them. CDR3 length: 14 residues. The chain's CDR3 is CASSLWRGHYGYTF. The CDR3 DNA reads as TGTGCCAGCAGTTTATGGAGAGGCCACTATGGCTACACCTTC.

The chain joins TRBV27 to TRBJ2-7, with 8 nucleotides matching TRBD1. This CDR3 has 14 residues. CDR1 is MNHEY, CDR2 SMNVEV, per germline (reference sequence). The V and J ends lost 5 bases and 6 bases, in that order; junction bases with no gene match: 9. The CDR3 protein is CASSPRTGTSEQYF. DNA for the CDR3: TGTGCCAGCAGTCCCCGGACAGGGACGAGCGAGCAGTACTTC.

This sequence joins TRBV15 and TRBJ1-3; the D is unclear. The ends were cut back, 0 bases at V and 8 bases at J, with 17 bases in the middle. The CDR3 runs 16 residues. Germline-derived CDR1 and CDR2 are LNHNV and YYDKDF (reference sequence). DNA for the CDR3: TGTGCCACCAGCAGAGATCGGCGGCCCCTCGGGGACACCATATATTTT. It encodes CATSRDRRPLGDTIYF.

The chain is built from TRBV7-8 and TRBJ2-1; D unresolved. The CDR3 covers 13 residues. The germline V gene has CDR1 SGHVS and CDR2 FQNEAQ. Trimming removed 2 bases at V and 3 bases at J, with 5 bases between. The CDR3 DNA reads TGTGCCAGCAGCTTAAGAGGCTACAATGAGCAGTTCTTC. This encodes CASSLRGYNEQFF.

CDR3 amino acids: CASSPKGGSEAFF. CDR3 sequence (DNA): TGTGCCAGTAGTCCGAAGGGAGGATCGGAAGCTTTCTTT. The rearrangement links TRBV19 to TRBJ1-1; D gene ambiguous. In germline, CDR1 is LNHDA, CDR2 SQIVND (reference sequence). V was trimmed by 5 bases and J by 8 bases, leaving 15 bases between them. There are 13 residues in the CDR3.

On this clone: This CDR3 is also generated by other DNA sequences in the sample. V usage is TRBV7-3 and J usage is TRBJ2-1; 12 positions match TRBD2. J was trimmed by 7 bases and V by 2 bases; bases with no gene match: 3. CDR1 and CDR2 from the germline V gene are SGHTA and FQGTGA. The CDR3 consists of 15 residues. This CDR3 reads CASSLLAGGPNEQFF. The CDR3 DNA follows: TGTGCCAGCAGCTTACTAGCGGGAGGGCCAAATGAGCAGTTCTTC.

The chain carries TRBV27 and TRBJ2-1; 8 nucleotides match TRBD2. The CDR3 has 16 amino acids. V gave up 8 bases and J gave up 2 bases; unmatched junction bases: 11. CDR1 and CDR2 (germline): MNHEY, SMNVEV (reference sequence). As DNA, the CDR3 is TGTGCCAGCCGGCCGCGGGAGGCAGTAGCCTACAATGAGCAGTTCTTC. It yields the protein CASRPREAVAYNEQFF.

The chain couples TRBV2 to TRBJ2-1, with 11 bases identical to TRBD2. Germline trimming cut 9 bases from V and 7 bases from J; bases unmatched to any gene: 20. Germline lookup yields CDR1 SNHLY and CDR2 FYNNEI. The CDR3 totals 18 residues. CDR3 residues: CASPPGLAATEGANEQFF. The CDR3 coding sequence is TGTGCCAGTCCGCCGGGACTAGCGGCAACCGAAGGGGCGAATGAGCAGTTCTTC. Complete variable domain (other parts from reference TRBV2 and TRBJ2-1): EPEVTQTPSHQVTQMGQEVILRCVPISNHLYFYWYRQILGQKVEFLVSFYNNEISEKSEIFDDQFSVERPDGSNFTLKIRSTKLEDSAMYFCASPPGLAATEGANEQFFGPGTRLTVL.

The chain recombines TRBV28 with TRBJ2-7; TRBD2 matches 9 bases. The V segment lost 2 bases and the J segment 6 bases; nucleotides outside the gene matches: 5. Germline V gives CDR1 MDHEN, CDR2 SYDVKM. The CDR3 length is 14 residues. The CDR3: CASSLIAGEREQYF. The CDR3 nucleotides are TGTGCCAGCAGTTTAATAGCGGGAGAGCGCGAGCAGTACTTC.

J is TRBJ2-5 and V is TRBV5-4; 14 bases are shared with TRBD2. Germline V gene sequence: CDR1 SGHNT, CDR2 YYREEE (reference sequence). This CDR3 is built from 15 residues. J lost 4 bases, V lost 5 bases, and 4 bases had no gene match. The CDR3 spells CASRQGLAGVETQYF. CDR3 bases: TGTGCCAGCAGACAGGGACTAGCGGGAGTAGAGACCCAGTACTTC.

The V call is TRBV6-1, the J call TRBJ1-1, with D hard to call. Trimming removed 2 bases at V and 4 bases at J, with 11 bases between. CDR1 MNHNS and CDR2 SASEGT come from the germline V gene. CDR3 size: 14 residues. DNA for the CDR3: TGTGCCAGCAGTGAACCCCAGTGGGCCACTGAAGCTTTCTTT. Translation gives CASSEPQWATEAFF.

V gene TRBV5-4 combines with J gene TRBJ1-1; 10 bases agree with TRBD1. The CDR3 length is 16 residues. Losses at the gene ends were 4 bases for V and 0 bases for J; bases not matched to a gene: 6. In germline, CDR1 is SGHNT, CDR2 YYREEE (reference sequence). The CDR3 here is CASSLRDRGLNTEAFF. For the CDR3, the DNA is TGTGCCAGCAGCCTCCGGGACAGGGGTCTGAACACTGAAGCTTTCTTT.

The chain links TRBV7-9 to TRBJ2-7, with 9 bases fitting TRBD1. The germline gives CDR1 SEHNR, CDR2 FQNEAQ (reference sequence). The junction had 7 bases not matched to a gene; V was cut back by 5 bases and J by 2 bases. The CDR3 is 15 residues long. For the CDR3, the DNA is TGTGCCAGCAGCGCCGGGACAGGGTCAACCTACGAGCAGTACTTC. Amino acid sequence: CASSAGTGSTYEQYF.

J is TRBJ2-4 and V is TRBV14, with 9 bases lining up with TRBD1. CDR1 SGHDN and CDR2 FVKESK come from the germline V gene. The ends lost 2 bases at V and 9 bases at J; junction bases unmatched: 8. The CDR3 is made up of 15 amino acids. CDR3 nucleotide sequence: TGTGCCAGCAGCCAACACAGGGGGCAGCGCGGCATTCAGTACTTC. Translation: CASSQHRGQRGIQYF.